Included here is one TCR beta chain sequence, with context. Likely a read error: the CDR3 ends without its conserved phenylalanine or tryptophan. The DNA is omitted, as the CDR3 cannot be located on it reliably, and the CDR3 follows TCRdb's listing. The CDR3 sequence runs 9 residues, both termini included. Germline V gives CDR1 SQVTM, CDR2 ANQGSEA. The data stem from a study of T cell repertoires in cytomegalovirus infection. A single record per CDR3 protein comes from TCRdb applying MiXCR to the reads. The sample comprises about 310,000 distinct CDR3 sequences, 9.6% of which are singletons, and less than 3% rests with the top ten.

J is TRBJ1-4 and V is TRBV29-1. Sequenced: PBMCs. The clonotype originates from a human donor in good health (CMV status not recorded). Some clones in this sample may be carry-over from other donors' samples. The chain's CDR3 is CSVVGGALT.